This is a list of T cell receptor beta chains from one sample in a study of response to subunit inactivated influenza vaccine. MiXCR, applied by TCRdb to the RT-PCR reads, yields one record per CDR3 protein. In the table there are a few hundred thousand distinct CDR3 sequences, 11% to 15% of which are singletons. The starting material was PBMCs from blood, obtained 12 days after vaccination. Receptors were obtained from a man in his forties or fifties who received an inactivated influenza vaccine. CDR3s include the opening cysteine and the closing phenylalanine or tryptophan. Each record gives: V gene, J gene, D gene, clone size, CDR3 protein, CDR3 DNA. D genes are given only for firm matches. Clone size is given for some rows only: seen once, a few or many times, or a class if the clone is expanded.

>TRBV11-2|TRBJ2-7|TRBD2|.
CASSFFVASGEVPYEQYF
TGTGCCAGCAGCTTCTTCGTCGCTAGCGGGGAGGTTCCCTACGAGCAGTACTTC
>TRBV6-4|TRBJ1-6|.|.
CASSGPRGSPLHF
TGTGCCAGCAGTGGGCCGAGGGGTTCACCCCTCCACTTT
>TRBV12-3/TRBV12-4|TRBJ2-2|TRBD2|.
CASSHVGLADTNTGELFF
TGTGCCAGCAGCCATGTGGGACTAGCGGATACAAACACCGGGGAGCTGTTTTTT
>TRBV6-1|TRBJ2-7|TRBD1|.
CASTLGTGTGEQYF
TGTGCCAGCACCCTCGGAACAGGGACAGGGGAGCAGTACTTC
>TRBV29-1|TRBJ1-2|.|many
CSATPTGGNGYTF
TGCAGCGCAACTCCAACGGGAGGGAATGGCTACACCTTC
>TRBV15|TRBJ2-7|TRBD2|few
CATSRGGGRSYEQYF
TGTGCCACCAGCAGAGGTGGCGGGAGGTCCTACGAGCAGTACTTC
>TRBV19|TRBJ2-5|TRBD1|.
CASSIYLPGTGEQETQYF
TGTGCCAGTAGTATATACTTACCCGGGACAGGAGAACAAGAGACCCAGTACTTC
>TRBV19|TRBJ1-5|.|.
CASSIAGPATTPQHF
TGTGCCAGTAGTATAGCTGGACCCGCGACTACGCCCCAGCATTTT
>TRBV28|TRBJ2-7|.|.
CASSLFPKKGREQYF
TGTGCCAGCAGTTTATTTCCGAAGAAGGGGAGAGAGCAGTACTTC
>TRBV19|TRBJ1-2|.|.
CASSNSRATYGYTF
TGTGCCAGTAGTAACTCGCGGGCAACATATGGCTACACCTTC
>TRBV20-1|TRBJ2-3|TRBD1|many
CSATTRGPDTQYF
TGCAGTGCAACAACTAGGGGGCCAGATACGCAGTATTTT
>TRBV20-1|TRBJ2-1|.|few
CSAGPYNEQFF
TGCAGTGCTGGTCCGTACAATGAGCAGTTCTTC
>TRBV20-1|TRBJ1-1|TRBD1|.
CSAILTGGVSEAFF
TGCAGTGCCATCCTAACAGGGGGCGTCTCTGAAGCTTTCTTT
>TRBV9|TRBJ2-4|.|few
CASSVSPIATPNIQYF
TGTGCCAGCAGCGTTTCCCCCATCGCTACCCCTAACATTCAGTACTTC
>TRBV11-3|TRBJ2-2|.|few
CASSPTRTSGELFF
TGTGCCAGCAGCCCAACTAGGACGTCCGGGGAGCTGTTTTTT
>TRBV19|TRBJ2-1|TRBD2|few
CASRGLAGPYNEQFF
TGTGCCAGTAGAGGACTAGCGGGACCCTACAATGAGCAGTTCTTC
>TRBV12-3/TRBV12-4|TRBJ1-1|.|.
CASTLQVNTEAFF
TGTGCCAGCACCCTACAGGTGAACACTGAAGCTTTCTTT
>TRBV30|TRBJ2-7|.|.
CAWSVGTSSYEQYF
TGTGCCTGGAGTGTCGGCACAAGCTCCTACGAGCAGTACTTC
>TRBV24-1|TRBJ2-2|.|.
CATSDPPPRASNTGELFF
TGTGCCACCAGTGATCCCCCCCCCAGGGCCTCGAACACCGGGGAGCTGTTTTTT
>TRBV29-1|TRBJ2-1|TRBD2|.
CSGREGRRSYNDQFF
TGCAGCGGGAGGGAGGGGCGGCGTTCCTACAATGATCAGTTCTTC
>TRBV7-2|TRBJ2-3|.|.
CASSRPPTPSTDTQYF
TGTGCCAGCAGCAGACCCCCTACTCCTAGCACAGATACGCAGTATTTT
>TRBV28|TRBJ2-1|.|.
CASRISGRNEQFF
TGTGCCAGCAGAATCTCGGGGCGCAATGAGCAGTTCTTC
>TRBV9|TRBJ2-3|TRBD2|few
CASSVAGGSEVDTQYF
TGTGCCAGCAGCGTAGCGGGCGGGAGCGAGGTAGATACGCAGTATTTT
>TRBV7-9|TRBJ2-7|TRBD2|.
CASSWSGGAEEQYF
TGTGCCAGCAGCTGGAGCGGGGGGGCGGAAGAGCAGTACTTC
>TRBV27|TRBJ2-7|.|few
CASSLYGQTSYEQYF
TGTGCCAGCAGTTTATACGGGCAGACCTCCTACGAGCAGTACTTC